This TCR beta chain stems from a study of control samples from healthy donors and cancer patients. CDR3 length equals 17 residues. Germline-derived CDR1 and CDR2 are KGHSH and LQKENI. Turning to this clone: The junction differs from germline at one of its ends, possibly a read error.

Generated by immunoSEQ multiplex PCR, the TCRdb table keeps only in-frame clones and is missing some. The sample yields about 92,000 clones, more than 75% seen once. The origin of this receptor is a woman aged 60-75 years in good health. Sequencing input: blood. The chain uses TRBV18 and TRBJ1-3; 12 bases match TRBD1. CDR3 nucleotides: TGTGCCGGCTCACCACCGGGACAGGGGGCGGCTGGAAACACCATATATTTT. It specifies CAGSPPGQGAAGNTIYF.